The subject of this entry is one T cell receptor beta chain. These data belong to a study of CD8 T cells in Susac syndrome. RNA in amounts of roughly 0.45 to 1 ug was reverse transcribed with random hexamers. A multiplex approach, immunoSEQ multiplex PCR, amplified TCR beta CDR3 across 54 Vbeta and 13 Jbeta. In TCRdb, the immunoSEQ multiplex PCR reads were re-called with MiXCR into one record per CDR3 protein. Of roughly 120,000 distinct CDR3 sequences listed, more than 85% were seen once; the top ten hold approximately 0.3%. Sequencing of TCR beta was carried out in blood CD8+ and CD4+ T cells. Control patients had untreated stable or active relapsing-remitting multiple sclerosis by revised McDonald criteria. V lost 0 bases to trimming and J lost 2 bases, with 8 bases between them. The CDR3 sequence is 13 residues long. The germline V gene has CDR1 DFQATT and CDR2 SNEGSKA (reference sequence).

Sequenced material: CD8+ T cells from PBMCs. The receptor was derived from a human donor with multiple sclerosis. The chain has TRBV20-1 and TRBJ2-7; D gene ambiguous. The CDR3 loop is CSAREQSAYEQYV. In nucleotides, the CDR3 is TGCAGTGCTAGAGAACAATCGGCCTACGAGCAGTACGTC.